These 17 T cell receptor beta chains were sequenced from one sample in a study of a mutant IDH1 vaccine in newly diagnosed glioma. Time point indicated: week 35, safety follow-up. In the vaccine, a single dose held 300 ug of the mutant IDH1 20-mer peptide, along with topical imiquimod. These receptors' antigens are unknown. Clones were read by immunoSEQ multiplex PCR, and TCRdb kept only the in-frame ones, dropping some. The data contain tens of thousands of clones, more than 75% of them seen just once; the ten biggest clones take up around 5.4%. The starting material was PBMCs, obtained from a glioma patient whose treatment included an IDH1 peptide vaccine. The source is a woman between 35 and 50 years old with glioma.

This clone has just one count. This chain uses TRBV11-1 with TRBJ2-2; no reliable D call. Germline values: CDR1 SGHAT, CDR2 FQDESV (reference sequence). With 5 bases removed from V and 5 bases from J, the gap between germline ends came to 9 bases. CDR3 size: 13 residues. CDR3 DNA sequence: TGTGCCAGCAGCCTATGGGTGACCGGGGAGCTGTTTTTT. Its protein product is CASSLWVTGELFF.

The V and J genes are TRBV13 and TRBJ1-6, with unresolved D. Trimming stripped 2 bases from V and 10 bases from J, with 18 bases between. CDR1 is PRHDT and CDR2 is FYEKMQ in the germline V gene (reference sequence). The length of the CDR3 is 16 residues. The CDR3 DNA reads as TGTGCCAGCAGCTTAAGGCGGTTGGAGAAAGGGTCACCCCTCCACTTT. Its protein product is CASSLRRLEKGSPLHF.

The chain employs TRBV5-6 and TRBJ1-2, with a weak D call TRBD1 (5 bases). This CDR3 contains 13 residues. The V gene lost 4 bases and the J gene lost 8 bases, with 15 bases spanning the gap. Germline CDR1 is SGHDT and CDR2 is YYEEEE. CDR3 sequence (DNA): TGTGCCAGCAGCCCTCCGGGGGGTTACGGCTACACCTTC. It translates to CASSPPGGYGYTF.

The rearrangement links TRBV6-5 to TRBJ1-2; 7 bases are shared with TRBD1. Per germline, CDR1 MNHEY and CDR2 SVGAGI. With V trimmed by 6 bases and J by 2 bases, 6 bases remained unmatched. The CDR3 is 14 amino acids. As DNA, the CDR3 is TGTGCCAGCAGAAACTCGGGACAGAACTATGGCTACACCTTC. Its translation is CASRNSGQNYGYTF.

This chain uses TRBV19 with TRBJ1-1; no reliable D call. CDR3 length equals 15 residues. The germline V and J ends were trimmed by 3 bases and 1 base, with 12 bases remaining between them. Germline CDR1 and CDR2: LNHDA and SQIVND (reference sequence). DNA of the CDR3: TGTGCCAGTAGTATTAGGTACTCCCCGAACACTGAAGCTTTCTTT. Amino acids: CASSIRYSPNTEAFF.

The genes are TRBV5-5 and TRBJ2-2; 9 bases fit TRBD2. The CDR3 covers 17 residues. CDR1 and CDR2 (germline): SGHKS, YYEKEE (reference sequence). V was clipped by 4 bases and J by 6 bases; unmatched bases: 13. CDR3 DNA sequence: TGTGCCAGCAGCCCCCTCCTAGCGGGGAGGGGTCCCGGGGAGCTGTTTTTT. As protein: CASSPLLAGRGPGELFF.

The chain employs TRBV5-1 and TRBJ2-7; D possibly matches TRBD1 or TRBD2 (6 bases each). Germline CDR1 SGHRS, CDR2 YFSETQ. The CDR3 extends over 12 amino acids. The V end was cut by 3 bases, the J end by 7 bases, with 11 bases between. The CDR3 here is CASSSEGGEQYF. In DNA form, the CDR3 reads TGCGCCAGCAGCTCCGAGGGGGGAGAGCAGTACTTC.

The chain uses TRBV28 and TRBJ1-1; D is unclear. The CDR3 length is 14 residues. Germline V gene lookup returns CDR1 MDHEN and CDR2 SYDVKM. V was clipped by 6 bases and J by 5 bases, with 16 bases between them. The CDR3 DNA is TGTGCCAGCAGCTTGGGGAGGGCCTGGACTGAAGCTTTCTTT. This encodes CASSLGRAWTEAFF.

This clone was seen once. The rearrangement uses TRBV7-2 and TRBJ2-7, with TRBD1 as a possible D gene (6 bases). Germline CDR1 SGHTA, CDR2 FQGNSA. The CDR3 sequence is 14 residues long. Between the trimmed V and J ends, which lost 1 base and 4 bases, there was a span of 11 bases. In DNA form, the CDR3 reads TGTGCCAGCAGCTTAGAACAGGGAAGTTACGAGCAGTACTTC. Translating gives CASSLEQGSYEQYF.

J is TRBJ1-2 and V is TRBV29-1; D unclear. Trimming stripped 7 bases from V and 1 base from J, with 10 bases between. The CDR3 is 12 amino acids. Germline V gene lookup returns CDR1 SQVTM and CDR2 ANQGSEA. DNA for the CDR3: TGCAGCGCGAAAAAGGGTAACTATGGCTACACCTTC. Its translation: CSAKKGNYGYTF.

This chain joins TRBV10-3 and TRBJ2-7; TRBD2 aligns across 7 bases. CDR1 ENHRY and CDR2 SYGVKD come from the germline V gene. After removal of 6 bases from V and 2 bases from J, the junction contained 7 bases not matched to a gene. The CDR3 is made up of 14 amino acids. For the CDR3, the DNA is TGTGCCATCAGAGGGGCGGGGGATGCCTACGAGCAGTACTTC. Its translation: CAIRGAGDAYEQYF.

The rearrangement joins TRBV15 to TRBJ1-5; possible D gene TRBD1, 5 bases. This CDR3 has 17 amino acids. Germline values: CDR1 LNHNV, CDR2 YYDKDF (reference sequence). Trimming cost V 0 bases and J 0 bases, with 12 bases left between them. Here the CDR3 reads CATSRDPREISNQPQHF. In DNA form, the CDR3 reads TGTGCCACCAGCAGAGATCCCAGGGAGATTAGCAATCAGCCCCAGCATTTT.

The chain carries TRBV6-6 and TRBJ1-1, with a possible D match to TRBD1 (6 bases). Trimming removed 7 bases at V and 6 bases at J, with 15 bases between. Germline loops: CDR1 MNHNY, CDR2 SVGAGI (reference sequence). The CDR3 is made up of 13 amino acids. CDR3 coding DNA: TGTGCCAGCAACCTAGAGAACAGGGCTGAAGCTTTCTTT. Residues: CASNLENRAEAFF.

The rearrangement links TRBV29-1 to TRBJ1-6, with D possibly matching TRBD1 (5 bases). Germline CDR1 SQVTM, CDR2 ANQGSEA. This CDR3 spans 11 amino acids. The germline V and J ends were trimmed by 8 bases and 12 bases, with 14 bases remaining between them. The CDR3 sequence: CSPWGREPLHF. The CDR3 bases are TGCAGCCCCTGGGGGAGGGAACCCCTCCACTTT. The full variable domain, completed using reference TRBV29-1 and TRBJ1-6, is SAVISQKPSRDICQRGTSLTIQCQVDSQVTMMFWYRQQPGQSLTLIATANQGSEATYESGFVIDKFPISRPNLTFSTLTVSNMSPEDSSIYLCSPWGREPLHFGNGTRLTVT.

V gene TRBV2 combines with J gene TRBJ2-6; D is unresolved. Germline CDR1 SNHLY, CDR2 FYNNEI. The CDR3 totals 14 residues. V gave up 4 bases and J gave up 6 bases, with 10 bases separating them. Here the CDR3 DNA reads TGTGCCAGCAGTGGTGCTTTTGAGGCCAACGTCCTGACTTTC. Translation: CASSGAFEANVLTF.

The CDR3, as DNA: TGTGCCAGCTCACCGGGACCGAATGAAAAACTGTTTTTT. Its protein product is CASSPGPNEKLFF. This rearrangement joins TRBV18 to TRBJ1-4, with D possibly matching TRBD1 (5 bases). The CDR3 sequence is 13 residues long. Germline CDR1 reads KGHSH; CDR2 reads LQKENI. V was cut by 3 bases and J by 5 bases, with 7 bases left in between.

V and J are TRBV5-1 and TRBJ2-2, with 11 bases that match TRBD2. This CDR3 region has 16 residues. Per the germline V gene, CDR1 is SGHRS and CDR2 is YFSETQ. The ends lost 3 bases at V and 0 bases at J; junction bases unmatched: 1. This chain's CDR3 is CASSSTSGTNTGELFF. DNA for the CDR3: TGCGCCAGCAGCTCGACTAGCGGGACGAACACCGGGGAGCTGTTTTTT.